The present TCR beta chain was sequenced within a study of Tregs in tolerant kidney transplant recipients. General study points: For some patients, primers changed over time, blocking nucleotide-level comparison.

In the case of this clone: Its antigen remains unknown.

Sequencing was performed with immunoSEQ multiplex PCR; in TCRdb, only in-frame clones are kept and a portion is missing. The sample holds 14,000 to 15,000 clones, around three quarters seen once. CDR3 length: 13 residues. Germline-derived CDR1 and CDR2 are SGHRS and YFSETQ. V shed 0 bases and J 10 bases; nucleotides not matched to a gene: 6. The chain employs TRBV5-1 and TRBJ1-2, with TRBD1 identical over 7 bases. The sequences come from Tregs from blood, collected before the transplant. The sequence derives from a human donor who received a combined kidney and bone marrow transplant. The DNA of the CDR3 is TGCGCCAGCAGCTTGGATTCAGACAGGGCCTACACCTTC. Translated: CASSLDSDRAYTF.